This T cell receptor beta chain was identified during a study of control samples from healthy donors and cancer patients. Only in-frame clones appear in the TCRdb table, and some are missing; sequencing was by immunoSEQ multiplex PCR. This repertoire shows tens of thousands of clones, approximately 89% found once; its top ten account for roughly 10%. Looked up from germline, CDR1 is MNHNS and CDR2 is SASEGT. The CDR3 contains 16 residues. V was cut by 1 base and J by 1 base, with 11 bases left in between. The chain is built from TRBV6-1 and TRBJ2-1, with D tentatively TRBD2 (5 bases). The sample consisted of PBMCs. The TCR sequence derives from a woman aged 55-70 years with lung cancer. The CDR3 spells CASSEEPAVSYNEQFF. The DNA of the CDR3 is TGTGCCAGCAGTGAAGAGCCAGCGGTTTCCTACAATGAGCAGTTCTTC.